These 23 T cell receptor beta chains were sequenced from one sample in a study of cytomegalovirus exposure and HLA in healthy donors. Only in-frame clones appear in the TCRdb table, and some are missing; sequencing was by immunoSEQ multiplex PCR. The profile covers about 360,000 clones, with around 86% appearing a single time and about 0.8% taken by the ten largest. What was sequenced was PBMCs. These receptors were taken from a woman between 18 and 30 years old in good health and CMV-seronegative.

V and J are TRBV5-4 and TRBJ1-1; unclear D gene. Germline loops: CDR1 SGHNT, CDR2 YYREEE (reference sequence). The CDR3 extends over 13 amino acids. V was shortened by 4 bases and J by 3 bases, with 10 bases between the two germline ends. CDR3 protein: CASSPTSDTEAFF. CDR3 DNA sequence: TGTGCCAGCAGCCCCACGAGTGACACTGAAGCTTTCTTT. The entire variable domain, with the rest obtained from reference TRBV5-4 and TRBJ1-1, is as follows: ETGVTQSPTHLIKTRGQQVTLRCSSQSGHNTVSWYQQALGQGPQFIFQYYREEENGRGNFPPRFSGLQFPNYSSELNVNALELDDSALYLCASSPTSDTEAFFGQGTRLTVV.

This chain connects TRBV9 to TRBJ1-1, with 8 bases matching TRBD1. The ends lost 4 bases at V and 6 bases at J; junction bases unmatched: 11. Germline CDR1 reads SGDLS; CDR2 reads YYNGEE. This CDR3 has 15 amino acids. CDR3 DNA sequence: TGTGCCAGCAGCCTACAAACAGGGGGGCCGTCTGAAGCTTTCTTT. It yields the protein CASSLQTGGPSEAFF.

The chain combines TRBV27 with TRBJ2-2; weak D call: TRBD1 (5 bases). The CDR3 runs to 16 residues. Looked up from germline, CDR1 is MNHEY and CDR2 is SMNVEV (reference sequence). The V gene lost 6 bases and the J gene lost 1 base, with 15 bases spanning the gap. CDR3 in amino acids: CASRLLVRGNTGELFF. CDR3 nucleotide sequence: TGTGCCAGCAGACTGCTGGTTAGGGGGAACACCGGGGAGCTGTTTTTT.

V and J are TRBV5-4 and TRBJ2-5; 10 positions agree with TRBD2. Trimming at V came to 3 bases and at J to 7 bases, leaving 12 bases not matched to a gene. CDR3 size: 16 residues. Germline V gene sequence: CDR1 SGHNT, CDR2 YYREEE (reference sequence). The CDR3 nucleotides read TGTGCCAGCAGCTCCGGAAGCGGGAGGGAACGCGGGACCCAGTACTTC. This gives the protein CASSSGSGRERGTQYF.

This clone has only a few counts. DNA of the CDR3: TGTGCCAGCAGCCAAGACGGGGCGGGGCCCTACAATGAGCAGTTCTTC. Residues: CASSQDGAGPYNEQFF. The chain recombines TRBV4-2 with TRBJ2-1, with D perhaps matching TRBD2 (6 bases). The CDR3 has 16 amino acids. Germline V gene data show CDR1 as LGHNA and CDR2 as YNFKEQ. V lost 0 bases and J 2 bases, leaving 11 bases between the germline ends.

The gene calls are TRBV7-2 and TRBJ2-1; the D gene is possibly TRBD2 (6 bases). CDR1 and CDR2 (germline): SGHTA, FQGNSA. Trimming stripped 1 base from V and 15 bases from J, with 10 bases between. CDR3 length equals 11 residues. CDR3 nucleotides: TGTGCCAGCAGCTTAGGGGCCGGGAGGTTCTTC. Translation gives CASSLGAGRFF.

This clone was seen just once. Here the CDR3 DNA reads TGTGCCAGTAGTAGGGACAGGCCCCCATCACCCCTCCACTTT. Protein sequence: CASSRDRPPSPLHF. The V gene is TRBV19, the J gene TRBJ1-6, with TRBD1 matching over 8 bases. The CDR3 totals 14 residues. V gave up 4 bases and J gave up 10 bases; unmatched junction bases: 6. The germline V gene has CDR1 LNHDA and CDR2 SQIVND (reference sequence).

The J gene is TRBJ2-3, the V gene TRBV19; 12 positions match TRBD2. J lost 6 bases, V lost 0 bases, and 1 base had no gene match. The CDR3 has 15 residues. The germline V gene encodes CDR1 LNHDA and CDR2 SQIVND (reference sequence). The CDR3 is CASSIDLAGGDTQYF. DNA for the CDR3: TGTGCCAGTAGTATAGACCTAGCGGGGGGGGATACGCAGTATTTT.

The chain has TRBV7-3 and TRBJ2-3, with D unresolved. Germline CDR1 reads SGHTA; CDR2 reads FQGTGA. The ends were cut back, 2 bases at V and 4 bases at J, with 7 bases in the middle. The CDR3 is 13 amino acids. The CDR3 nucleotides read TGTGCCAGCAGCTTAGGGCGCGCAGATACGCAGTATTTT. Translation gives CASSLGRADTQYF. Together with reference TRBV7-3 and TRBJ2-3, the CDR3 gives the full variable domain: GAGVSQTPSNKVTEKGKYVELRCDPISGHTALYWYRQSLGQGPEFLIYFQGTGAADDSGLPNDRFFAVRPEGSVSTLKIQRTERGDSAVYLCASSLGRADTQYFGPGTRLTVL.

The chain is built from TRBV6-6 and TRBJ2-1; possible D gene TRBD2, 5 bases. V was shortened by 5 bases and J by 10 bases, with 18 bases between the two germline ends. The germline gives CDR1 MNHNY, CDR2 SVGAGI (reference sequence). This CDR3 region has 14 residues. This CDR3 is CASSLSGVNSEQFF. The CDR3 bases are TGTGCCAGCAGTCTCAGCGGAGTCAACAGCGAGCAGTTCTTC.

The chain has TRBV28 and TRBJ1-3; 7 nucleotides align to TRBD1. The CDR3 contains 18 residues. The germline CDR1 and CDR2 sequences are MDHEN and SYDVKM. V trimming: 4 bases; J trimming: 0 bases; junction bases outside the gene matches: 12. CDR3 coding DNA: TGTGCCAGCAGTTCCTTCATCCTAGCAGGGGGCTCTGGAAACACCATATATTTT. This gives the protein CASSSFILAGGSGNTIYF. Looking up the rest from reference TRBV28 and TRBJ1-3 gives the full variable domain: DVKVTQSSRYLVKRTGEKVFLECVQDMDHENMFWYRQDPGLGLRLIYFSYDVKMKEKGDIPEGYSVSREKKERFSLILESASTNQTSMYLCASSSFILAGGSGNTIYFGEGSWLTVV.

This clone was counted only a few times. The CDR3 region has the DNA TGTGCCAGCAGTCCCACGGGACAGAGCTATGGCTACACCTTC. It encodes CASSPTGQSYGYTF. J is TRBJ1-2 and V is TRBV6-5, with 7 positions matching TRBD1. CDR3 length: 14 amino acids. Germline trimming cut 5 bases from V and 4 bases from J; bases unmatched to any gene: 7. The germline V gene has CDR1 MNHEY and CDR2 SVGAGI.

CDR3 region: CASHTGGSTNEKLFF. For the CDR3, the DNA is TGTGCCAGCCATACAGGGGGCTCAACTAATGAAAAACTGTTTTTT. The chain has TRBV6-6 and TRBJ1-4; 9 bases map to TRBD1. V shed 8 bases and J 0 bases; nucleotides not matched to a gene: 4. The CDR3 totals 15 residues. CDR1 MNHNY and CDR2 SVGAGI come from the germline V gene (reference sequence).

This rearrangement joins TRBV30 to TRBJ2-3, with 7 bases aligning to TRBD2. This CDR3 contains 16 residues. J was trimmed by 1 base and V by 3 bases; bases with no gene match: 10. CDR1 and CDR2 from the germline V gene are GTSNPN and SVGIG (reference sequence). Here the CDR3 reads CAWRPKRGRGTDTQYF. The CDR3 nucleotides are TGTGCCTGGAGACCCAAGCGGGGTCGGGGCACAGATACGCAGTATTTT.

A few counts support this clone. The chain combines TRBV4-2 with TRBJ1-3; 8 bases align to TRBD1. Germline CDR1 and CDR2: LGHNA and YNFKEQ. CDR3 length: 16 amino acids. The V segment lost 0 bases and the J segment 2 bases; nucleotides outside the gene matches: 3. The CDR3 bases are TGTGCCAGCAGCCAAGATGCAGGGGGCCCTGGAAACACCATATATTTT. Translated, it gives CASSQDAGGPGNTIYF.

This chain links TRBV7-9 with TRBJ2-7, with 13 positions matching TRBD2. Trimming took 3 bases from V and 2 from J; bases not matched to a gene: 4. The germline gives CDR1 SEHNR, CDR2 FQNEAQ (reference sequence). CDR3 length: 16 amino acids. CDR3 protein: CASSLTSGGLPYEQYF. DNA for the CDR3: TGTGCCAGCAGCTTGACTAGCGGGGGGCTTCCCTACGAGCAGTACTTC.

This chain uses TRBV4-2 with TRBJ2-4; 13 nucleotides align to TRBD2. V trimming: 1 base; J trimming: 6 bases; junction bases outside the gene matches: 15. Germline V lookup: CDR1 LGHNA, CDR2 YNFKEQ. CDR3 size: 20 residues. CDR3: CASSQVILAGGPSGGNIQYF. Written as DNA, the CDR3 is TGTGCCAGCAGCCAAGTCATACTAGCGGGAGGGCCCTCCGGGGGAAACATTCAGTACTTC.

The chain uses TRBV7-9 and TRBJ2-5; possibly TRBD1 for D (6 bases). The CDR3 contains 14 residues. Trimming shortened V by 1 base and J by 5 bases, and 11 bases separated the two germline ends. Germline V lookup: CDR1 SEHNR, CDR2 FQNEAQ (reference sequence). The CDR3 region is CASSLDMGAETQYF. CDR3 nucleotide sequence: TGTGCCAGCAGCTTAGATATGGGGGCCGAGACCCAGTACTTC.

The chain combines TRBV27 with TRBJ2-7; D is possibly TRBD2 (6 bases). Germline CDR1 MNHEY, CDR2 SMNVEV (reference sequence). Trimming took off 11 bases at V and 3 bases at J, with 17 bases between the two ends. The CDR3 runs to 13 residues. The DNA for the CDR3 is TGTGCCTACCGGGGGACGAACTACTACGAGCAGTACTTC. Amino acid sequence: CAYRGTNYYEQYF.

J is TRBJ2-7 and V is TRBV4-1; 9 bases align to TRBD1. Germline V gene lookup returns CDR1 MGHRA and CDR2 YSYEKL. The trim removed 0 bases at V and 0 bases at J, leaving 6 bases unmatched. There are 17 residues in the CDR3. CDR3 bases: TGCGCCAGCAGCCAAGAAGGCGGGACAGGGTTCTCCTACGAGCAGTACTTC. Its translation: CASSQEGGTGFSYEQYF.

This CDR3 is CASSLEEGGLAGGPYNEQFF. The CDR3 nucleotides read TGCGCCAGCAGCTTGGAAGAGGGAGGACTAGCGGGGGGCCCCTACAATGAGCAGTTCTTC. V is TRBV5-1 and J is TRBJ2-1, with TRBD2 identical over 14 bases. The V gene's germline CDR1 is SGHRS and CDR2 YFSETQ. CDR3 size: 20 residues. V shed 0 bases, J shed 2 bases, and the junction held 10 bases outside the gene matches.

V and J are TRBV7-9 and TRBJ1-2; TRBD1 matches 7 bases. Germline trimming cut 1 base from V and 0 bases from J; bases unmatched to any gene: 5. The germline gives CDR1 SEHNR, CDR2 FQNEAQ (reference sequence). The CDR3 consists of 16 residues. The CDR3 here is CASSLGQGPSNYGYTF. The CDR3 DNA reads TGTGCCAGCAGCTTAGGACAGGGCCCCTCTAACTATGGCTACACCTTC.

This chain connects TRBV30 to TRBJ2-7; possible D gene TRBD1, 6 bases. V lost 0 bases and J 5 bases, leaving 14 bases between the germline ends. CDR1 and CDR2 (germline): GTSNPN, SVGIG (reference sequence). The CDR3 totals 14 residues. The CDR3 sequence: CAWSVLGRGDEQYF. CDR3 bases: TGTGCCTGGAGTGTACTTGGCAGGGGAGACGAGCAGTACTTC.